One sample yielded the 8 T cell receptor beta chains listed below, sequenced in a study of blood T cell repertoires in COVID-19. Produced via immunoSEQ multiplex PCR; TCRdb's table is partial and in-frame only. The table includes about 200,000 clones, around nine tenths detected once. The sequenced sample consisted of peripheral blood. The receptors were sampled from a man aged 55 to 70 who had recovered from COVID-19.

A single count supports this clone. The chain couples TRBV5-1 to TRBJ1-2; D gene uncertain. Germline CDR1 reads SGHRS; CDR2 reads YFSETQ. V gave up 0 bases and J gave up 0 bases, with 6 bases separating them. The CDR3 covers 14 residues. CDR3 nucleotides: TGCGCCAGCAGCTTGGACCCAGCTAACTATGGCTACACCTTC. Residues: CASSLDPANYGYTF.

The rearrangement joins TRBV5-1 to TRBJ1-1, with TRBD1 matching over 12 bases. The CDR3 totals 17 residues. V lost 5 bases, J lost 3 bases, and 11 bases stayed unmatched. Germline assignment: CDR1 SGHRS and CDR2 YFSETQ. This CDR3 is CASSSRDRGRRDTEAFF. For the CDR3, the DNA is TGCGCCAGCAGTAGCCGGGACAGGGGGCGCAGGGACACTGAAGCTTTCTTT.

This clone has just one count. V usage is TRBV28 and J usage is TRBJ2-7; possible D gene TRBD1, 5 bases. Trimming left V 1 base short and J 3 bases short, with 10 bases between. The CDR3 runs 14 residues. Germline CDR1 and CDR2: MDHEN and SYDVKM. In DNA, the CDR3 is TGTGCCAGCAGTTTATTCGGACACCTCTACGAGCAGTACTTC. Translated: CASSLFGHLYEQYF.

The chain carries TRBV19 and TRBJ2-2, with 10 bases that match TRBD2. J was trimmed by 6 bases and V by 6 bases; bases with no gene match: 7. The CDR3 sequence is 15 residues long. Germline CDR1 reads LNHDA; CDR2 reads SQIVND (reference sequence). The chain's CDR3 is CASRDPSGSPGELFF. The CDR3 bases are TGTGCCAGTAGGGACCCTAGCGGGAGCCCCGGGGAGCTGTTTTTT.

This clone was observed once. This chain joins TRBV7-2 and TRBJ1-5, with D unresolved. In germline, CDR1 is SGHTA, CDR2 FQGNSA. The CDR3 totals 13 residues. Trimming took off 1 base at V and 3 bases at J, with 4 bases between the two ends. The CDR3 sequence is CASSLVINQPQHF. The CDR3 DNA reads TGTGCCAGCAGCTTAGTAATCAATCAGCCCCAGCATTTT.

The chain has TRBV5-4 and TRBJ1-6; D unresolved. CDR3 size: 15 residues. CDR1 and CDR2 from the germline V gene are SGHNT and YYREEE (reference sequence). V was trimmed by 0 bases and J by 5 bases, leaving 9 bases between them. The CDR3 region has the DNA TGTGCCAGCAGCTTGGTGTTTGAGGATAATTCACCCCTCCACTTT. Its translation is CASSLVFEDNSPLHF.

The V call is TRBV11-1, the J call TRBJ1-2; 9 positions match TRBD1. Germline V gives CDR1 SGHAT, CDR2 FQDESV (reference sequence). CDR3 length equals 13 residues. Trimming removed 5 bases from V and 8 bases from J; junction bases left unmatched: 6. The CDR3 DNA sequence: TGTGCCAGCAGCCCGGGACAGGGAAGAGGCTACACCTTC. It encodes CASSPGQGRGYTF.

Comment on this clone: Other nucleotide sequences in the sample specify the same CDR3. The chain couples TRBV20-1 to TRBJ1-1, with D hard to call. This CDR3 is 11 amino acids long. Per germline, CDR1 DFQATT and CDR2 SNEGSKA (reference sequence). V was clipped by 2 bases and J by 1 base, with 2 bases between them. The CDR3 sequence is CSARQNTEAFF. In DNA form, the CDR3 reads TGCAGTGCTAGACAGAACACTGAAGCTTTCTTT.